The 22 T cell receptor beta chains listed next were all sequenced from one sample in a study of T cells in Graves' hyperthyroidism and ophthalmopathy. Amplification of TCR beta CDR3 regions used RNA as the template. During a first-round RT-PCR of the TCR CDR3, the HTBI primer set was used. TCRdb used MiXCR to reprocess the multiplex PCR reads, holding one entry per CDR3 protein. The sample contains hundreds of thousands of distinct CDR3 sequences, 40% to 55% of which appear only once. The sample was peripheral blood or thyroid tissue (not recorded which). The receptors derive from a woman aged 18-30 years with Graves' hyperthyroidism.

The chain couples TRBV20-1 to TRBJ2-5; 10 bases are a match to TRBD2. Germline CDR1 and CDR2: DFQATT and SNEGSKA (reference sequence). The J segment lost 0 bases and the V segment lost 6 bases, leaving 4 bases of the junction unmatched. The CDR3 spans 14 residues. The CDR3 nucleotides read TGCAGTGCCCCGGGGACTAGCGACCAAGAGACCCAGTACTTC. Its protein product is CSAPGTSDQETQYF.

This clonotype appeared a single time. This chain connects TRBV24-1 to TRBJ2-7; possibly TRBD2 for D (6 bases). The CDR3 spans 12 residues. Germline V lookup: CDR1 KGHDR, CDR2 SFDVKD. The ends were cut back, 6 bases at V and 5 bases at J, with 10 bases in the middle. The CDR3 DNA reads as TGTGCCACCAGTCAGGGAGGAGACGAGCAGTACTTC. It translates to CATSQGGDEQYF.

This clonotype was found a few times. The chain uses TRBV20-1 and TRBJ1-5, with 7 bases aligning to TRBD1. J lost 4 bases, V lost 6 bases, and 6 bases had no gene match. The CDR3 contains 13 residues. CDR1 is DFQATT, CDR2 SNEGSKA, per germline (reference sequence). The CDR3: CSAHRGPNQPQHF. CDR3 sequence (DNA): TGCAGTGCCCACAGGGGACCGAATCAGCCCCAGCATTTT.

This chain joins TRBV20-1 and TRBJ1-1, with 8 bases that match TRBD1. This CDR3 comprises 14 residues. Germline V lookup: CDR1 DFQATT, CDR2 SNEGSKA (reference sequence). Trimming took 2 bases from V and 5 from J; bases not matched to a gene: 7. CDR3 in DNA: TGCAGTGCTAGACCCGGGACAGGATGGACTGAAGCTTTCTTT. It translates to CSARPGTGWTEAFF.

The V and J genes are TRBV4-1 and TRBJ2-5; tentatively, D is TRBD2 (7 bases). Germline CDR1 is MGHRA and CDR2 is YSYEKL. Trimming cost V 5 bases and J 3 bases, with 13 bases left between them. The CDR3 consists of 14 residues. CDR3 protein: CASSLKGGKETQYF. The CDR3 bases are TGCGCCAGCAGCTTGAAGGGGGGGAAAGAGACCCAGTACTTC.

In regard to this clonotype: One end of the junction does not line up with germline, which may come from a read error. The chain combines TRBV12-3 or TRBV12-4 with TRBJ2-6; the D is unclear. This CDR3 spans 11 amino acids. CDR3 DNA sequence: TGTGCCAGCAGTTTAGGAGTAAGGGTGGCTTTC. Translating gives CASSLGVRVAF.

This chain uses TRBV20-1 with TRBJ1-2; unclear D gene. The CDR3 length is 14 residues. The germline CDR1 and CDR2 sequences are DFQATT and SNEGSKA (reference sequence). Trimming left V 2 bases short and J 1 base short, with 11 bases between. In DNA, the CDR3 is TGCAGTGCTAGATCCCGGCAGCATAACTATGGCTACACCTTC. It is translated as CSARSRQHNYGYTF.

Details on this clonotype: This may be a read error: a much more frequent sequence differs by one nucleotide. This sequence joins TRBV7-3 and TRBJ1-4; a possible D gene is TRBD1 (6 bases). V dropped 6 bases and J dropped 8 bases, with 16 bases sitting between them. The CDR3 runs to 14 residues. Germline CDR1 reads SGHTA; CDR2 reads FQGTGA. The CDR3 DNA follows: TGTGCCAGCAGTGTCAGGGACACTCCGGAAAAACTGTTTTTT. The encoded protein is CASSVRDTPEKLFF.

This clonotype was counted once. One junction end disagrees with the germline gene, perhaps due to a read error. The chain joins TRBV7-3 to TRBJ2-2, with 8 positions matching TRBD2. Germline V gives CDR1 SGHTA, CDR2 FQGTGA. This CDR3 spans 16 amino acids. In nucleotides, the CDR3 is TGCGCCAGCAGCCAGAGAACGGGAGGGTACACCGGGGAGCTGTTTTTT. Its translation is CASSQRTGGYTGELFF.

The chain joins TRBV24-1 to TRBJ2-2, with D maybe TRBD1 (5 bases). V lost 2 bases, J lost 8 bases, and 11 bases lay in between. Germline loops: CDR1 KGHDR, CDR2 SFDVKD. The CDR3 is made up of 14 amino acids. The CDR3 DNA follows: TGTGCCACCAGTGATTATAGGGGATCGGGGGAGCTGTTTTTT. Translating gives CATSDYRGSGELFF.

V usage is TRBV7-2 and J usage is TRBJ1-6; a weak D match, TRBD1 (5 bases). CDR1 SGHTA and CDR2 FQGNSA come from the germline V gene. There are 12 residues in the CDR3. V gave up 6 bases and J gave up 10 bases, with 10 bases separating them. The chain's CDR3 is CASRRDGSPLHF. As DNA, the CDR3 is TGTGCCAGCAGAAGGGACGGATCACCCCTCCACTTT.

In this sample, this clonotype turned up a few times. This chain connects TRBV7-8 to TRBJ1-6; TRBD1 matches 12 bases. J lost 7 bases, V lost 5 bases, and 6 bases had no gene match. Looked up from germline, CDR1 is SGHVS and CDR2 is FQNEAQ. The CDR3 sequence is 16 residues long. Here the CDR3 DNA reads TGTGCCAGCAGCCCCCGGGACAGGGGGCGGAATTCACCCCTCCACTTT. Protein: CASSPRDRGRNSPLHF.

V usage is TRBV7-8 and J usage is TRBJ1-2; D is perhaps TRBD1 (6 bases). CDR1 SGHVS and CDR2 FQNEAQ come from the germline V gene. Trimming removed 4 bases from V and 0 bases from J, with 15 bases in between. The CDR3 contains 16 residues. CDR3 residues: CASSYNRVPTNYGYTF. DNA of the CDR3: TGTGCCAGCAGCTATAACAGGGTTCCCACTAACTATGGCTACACCTTC.

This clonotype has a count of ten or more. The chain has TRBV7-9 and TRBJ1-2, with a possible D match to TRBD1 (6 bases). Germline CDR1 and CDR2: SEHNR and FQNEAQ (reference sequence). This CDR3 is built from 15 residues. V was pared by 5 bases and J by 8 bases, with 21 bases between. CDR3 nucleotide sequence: TGTGCCAGCAGCGTCCCGAAACAGGGTGCCCAAGGCTACACCTTC. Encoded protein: CASSVPKQGAQGYTF.

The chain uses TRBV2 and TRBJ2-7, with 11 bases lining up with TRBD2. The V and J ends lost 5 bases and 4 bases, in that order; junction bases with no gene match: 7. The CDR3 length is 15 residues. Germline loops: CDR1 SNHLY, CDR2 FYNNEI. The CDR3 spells CASSSIAGGVYEQYF. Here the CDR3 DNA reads TGTGCCAGCAGTTCAATAGCGGGAGGGGTTTACGAGCAGTACTTC.

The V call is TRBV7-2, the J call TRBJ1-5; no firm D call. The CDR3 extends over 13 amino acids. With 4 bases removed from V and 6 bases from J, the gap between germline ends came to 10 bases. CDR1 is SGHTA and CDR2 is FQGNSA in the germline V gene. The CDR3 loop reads CASSSGHVQPQHF. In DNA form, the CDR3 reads TGTGCCAGCAGCTCGGGCCACGTTCAGCCCCAGCATTTT.

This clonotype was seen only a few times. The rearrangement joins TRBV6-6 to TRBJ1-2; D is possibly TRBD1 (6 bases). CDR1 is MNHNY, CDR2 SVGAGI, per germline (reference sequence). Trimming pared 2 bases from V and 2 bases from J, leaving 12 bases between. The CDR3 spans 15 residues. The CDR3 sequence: CASSYANRANYGYTF. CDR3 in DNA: TGTGCCAGCAGTTACGCAAACAGGGCGAACTATGGCTACACCTTC.

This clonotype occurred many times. The DNA of the CDR3 is TGTGCCAGCAGCTACGGGACAGGGAGGGACACCATATATTTT. Residues: CASSYGTGRDTIYF. The rearrangement joins TRBV7-2 to TRBJ1-3, with 9 nucleotides matching TRBD1. Germline CDR1 is SGHTA and CDR2 is FQGNSA. This CDR3 has 14 residues. V lost 4 bases, J lost 8 bases, and 6 bases stayed unmatched.

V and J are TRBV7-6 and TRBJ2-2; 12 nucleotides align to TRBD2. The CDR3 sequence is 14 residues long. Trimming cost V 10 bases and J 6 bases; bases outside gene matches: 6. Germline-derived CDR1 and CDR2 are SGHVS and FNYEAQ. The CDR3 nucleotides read TGTGCCACCGAACTAGCGGGAGGCGCCGGGGAGCTGTTTTTT. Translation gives CATELAGGAGELFF.

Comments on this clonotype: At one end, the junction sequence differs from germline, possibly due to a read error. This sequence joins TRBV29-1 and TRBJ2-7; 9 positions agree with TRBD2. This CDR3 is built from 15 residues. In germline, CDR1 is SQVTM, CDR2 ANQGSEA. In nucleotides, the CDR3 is TGCAGCGTTGAAAGAGCGGGAGGACCGGCGGGGGAGCTGTACTTC. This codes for CSVERAGGPAGELYF.

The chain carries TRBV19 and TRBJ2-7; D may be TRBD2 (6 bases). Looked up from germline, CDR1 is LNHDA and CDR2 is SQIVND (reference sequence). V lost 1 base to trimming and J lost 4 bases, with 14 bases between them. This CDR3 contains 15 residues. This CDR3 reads CASSIAEGTGYEQYF. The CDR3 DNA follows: TGTGCCAGTAGTATAGCGGAGGGGACGGGTTACGAGCAGTACTTC. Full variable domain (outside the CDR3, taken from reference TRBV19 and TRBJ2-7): DGGITQSPKYLFRKEGQNVTLSCEQNLNHDAMYWYRQDPGQGLRLIYYSQIVNDFQKGDIAEGYSVSREKKESFPLTVTSAQKNPTAFYLCASSIAEGTGYEQYFGPGTRLTVT.

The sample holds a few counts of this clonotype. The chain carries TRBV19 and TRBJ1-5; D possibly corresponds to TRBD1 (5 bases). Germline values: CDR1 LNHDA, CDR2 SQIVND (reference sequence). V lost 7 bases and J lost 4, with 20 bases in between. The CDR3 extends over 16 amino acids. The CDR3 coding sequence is TGTGCCAGTACTAAAAAGGGGACCTACACAAATCAGCCCCAGCATTTT. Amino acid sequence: CASTKKGTYTNQPQHF.